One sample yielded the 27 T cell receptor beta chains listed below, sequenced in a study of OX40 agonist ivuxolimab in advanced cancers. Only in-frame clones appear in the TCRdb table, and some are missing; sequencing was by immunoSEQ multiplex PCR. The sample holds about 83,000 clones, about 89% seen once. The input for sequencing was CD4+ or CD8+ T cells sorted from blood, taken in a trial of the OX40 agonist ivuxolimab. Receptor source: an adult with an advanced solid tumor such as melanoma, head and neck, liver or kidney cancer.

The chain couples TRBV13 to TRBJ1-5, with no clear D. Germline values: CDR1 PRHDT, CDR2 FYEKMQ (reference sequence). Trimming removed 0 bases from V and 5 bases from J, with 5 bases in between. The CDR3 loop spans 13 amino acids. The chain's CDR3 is CASSLGGYQPQHF. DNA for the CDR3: TGTGCCAGCAGCTTAGGGGGGTATCAGCCCCAGCATTTT.

The CDR3 protein is CASSLGEPGNQPQHF. The CDR3, as DNA: TGTGCCAGCAGCTTAGGTGAACCGGGCAATCAGCCCCAGCATTTT. This rearrangement joins TRBV7-9 to TRBJ1-5; D ambiguous. CDR1 is SEHNR and CDR2 is FQNEAQ in the germline V gene (reference sequence). V shed 1 base and J shed 2 bases, with 9 bases lying between them. CDR3 length: 15 amino acids. Using reference TRBV7-9 and TRBJ1-5 for the parts outside the CDR3, the full variable domain is DTGVSQNPRHKITKRGQNVTFRCDPISEHNRLYWYRQTLGQGPEFLTYFQNEAQLEKSRLLSDRFSAERPKGSFSTLEIQRTEQGDSAMYLCASSLGEPGNQPQHFGDGTRLSIL.

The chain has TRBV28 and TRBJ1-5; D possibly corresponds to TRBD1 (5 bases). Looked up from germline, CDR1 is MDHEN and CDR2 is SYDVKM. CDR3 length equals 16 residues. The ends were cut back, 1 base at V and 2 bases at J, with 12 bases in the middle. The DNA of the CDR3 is TGTGCCAGCAGTTTATCTCAGGGAAGTGGCAATCAGCCCCAGCATTTT. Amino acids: CASSLSQGSGNQPQHF.

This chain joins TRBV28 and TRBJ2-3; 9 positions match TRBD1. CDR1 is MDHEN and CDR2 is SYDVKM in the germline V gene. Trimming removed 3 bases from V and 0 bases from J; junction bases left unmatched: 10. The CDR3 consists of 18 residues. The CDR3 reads CASSFPIRGQGSTDTQYF. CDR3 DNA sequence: TGTGCCAGCAGTTTCCCCATTCGTGGACAGGGGAGCACAGATACGCAGTATTTT.

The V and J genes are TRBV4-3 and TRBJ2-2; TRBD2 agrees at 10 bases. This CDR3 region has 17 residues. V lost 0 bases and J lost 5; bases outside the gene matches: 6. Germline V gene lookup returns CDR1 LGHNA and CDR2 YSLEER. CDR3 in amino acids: CASSQDGLAGVTGELFF. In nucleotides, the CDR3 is TGCGCCAGCAGCCAAGATGGCCTAGCGGGGGTAACCGGGGAGCTGTTTTTT.

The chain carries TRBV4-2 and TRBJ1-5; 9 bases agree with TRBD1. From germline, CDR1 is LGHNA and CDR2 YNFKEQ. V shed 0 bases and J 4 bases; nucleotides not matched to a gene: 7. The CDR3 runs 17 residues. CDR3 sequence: CASSQEWDRDPNQPQHF. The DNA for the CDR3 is TGTGCCAGCAGCCAAGAATGGGACAGGGACCCTAATCAGCCCCAGCATTTT.

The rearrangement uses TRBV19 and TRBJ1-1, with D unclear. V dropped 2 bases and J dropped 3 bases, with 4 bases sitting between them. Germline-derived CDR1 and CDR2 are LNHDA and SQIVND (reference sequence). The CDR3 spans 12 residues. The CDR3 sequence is CASSIRDTEAFF. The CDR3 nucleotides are TGTGCCAGTAGTATACGGGACACTGAAGCTTTCTTT.

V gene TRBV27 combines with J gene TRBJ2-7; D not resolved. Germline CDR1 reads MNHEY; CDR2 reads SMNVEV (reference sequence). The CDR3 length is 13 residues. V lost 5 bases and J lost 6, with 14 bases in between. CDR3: CASSPTVLGEQYV. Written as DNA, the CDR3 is TGTGCCAGCAGTCCGACGGTGCTCGGCGAGCAGTACGTC.

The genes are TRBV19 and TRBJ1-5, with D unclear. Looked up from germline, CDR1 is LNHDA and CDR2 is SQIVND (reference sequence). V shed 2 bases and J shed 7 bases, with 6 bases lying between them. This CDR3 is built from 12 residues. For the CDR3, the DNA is TGTGCCAGTAGTATACCCCCCCAGCCCCAGCATTTT. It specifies CASSIPPQPQHF. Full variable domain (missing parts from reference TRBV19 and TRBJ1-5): DGGITQSPKYLFRKEGQNVTLSCEQNLNHDAMYWYRQDPGQGLRLIYYSQIVNDFQKGDIAEGYSVSREKKESFPLTVTSAQKNPTAFYLCASSIPPQPQHFGDGTRLSIL.

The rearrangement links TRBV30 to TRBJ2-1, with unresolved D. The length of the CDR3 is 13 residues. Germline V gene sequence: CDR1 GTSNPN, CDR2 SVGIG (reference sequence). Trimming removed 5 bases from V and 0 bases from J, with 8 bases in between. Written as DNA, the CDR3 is TGTGCCTGGGTCCGAAGCTCCTACAATGAGCAGTTCTTC. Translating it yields CAWVRSSYNEQFF.

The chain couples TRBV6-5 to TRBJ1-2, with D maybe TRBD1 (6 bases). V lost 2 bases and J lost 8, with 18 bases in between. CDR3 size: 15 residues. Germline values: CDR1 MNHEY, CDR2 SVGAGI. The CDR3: CASSYAGDMGGGYTF. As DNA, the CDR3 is TGTGCCAGCAGTTACGCGGGGGACATGGGGGGAGGCTACACCTTC.

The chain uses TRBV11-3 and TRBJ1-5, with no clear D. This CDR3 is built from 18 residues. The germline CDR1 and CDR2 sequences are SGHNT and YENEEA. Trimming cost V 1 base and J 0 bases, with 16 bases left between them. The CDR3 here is CASSLGYLGKYSNQPQHF. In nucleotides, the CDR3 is TGTGCCAGCAGCTTAGGCTATCTCGGGAAGTATAGCAATCAGCCCCAGCATTTT.

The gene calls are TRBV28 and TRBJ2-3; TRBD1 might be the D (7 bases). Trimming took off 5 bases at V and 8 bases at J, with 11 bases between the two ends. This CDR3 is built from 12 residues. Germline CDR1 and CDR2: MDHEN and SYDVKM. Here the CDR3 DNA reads TGTGCCAGCAGTCACCAGGGGGGTACGCAGTATTTT. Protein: CASSHQGGTQYF.

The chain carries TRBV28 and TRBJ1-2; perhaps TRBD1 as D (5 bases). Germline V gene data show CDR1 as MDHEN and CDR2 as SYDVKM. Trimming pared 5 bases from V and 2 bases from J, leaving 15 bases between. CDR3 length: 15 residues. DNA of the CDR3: TGTGCCAGCAGTCCGACAGTAGTCTTAAACTATGGCTACACCTTC. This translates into CASSPTVVLNYGYTF.

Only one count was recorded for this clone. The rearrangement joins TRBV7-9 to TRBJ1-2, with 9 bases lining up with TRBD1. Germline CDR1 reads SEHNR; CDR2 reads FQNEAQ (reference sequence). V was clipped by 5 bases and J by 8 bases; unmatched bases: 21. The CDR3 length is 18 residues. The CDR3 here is CASSLTLPIGDRDGGYTF. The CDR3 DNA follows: TGTGCCAGCAGCCTAACCCTTCCTATTGGGGACAGGGACGGCGGCTACACCTTC. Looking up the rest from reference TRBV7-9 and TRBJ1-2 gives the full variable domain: DTGVSQNPRHKITKRGQNVTFRCDPISEHNRLYWYRQTLGQGPEFLTYFQNEAQLEKSRLLSDRFSAERPKGSFSTLEIQRTEQGDSAMYLCASSLTLPIGDRDGGYTFGSGTRLTVV.

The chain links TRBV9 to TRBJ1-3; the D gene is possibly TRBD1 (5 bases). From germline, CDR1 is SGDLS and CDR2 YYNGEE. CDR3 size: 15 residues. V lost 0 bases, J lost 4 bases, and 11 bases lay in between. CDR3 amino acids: CASSVGRGAGNTIYF. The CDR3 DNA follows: TGTGCCAGCAGCGTAGGTAGGGGCGCGGGAAACACCATATATTTT.

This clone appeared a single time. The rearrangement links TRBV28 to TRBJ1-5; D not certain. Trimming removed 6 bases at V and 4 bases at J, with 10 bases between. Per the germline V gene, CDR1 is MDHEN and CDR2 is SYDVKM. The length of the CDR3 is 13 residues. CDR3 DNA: TGTGCCAGCAGCAGGATCGGGAATCAGCCCCAGCATTTT. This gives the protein CASSRIGNQPQHF. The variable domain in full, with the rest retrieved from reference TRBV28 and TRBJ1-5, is DVKVTQSSRYLVKRTGEKVFLECVQDMDHENMFWYRQDPGLGLRLIYFSYDVKMKEKGDIPEGYSVSREKKERFSLILESASTNQTSMYLCASSRIGNQPQHFGDGTRLSIL.

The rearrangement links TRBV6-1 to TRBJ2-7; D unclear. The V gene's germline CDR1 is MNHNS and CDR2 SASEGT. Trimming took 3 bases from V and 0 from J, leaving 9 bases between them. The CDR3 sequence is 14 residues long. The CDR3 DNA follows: TGTGCCAGCAGTGATGGCCCCAGCTCCTACGAGCAGTACTTC. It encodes CASSDGPSSYEQYF.

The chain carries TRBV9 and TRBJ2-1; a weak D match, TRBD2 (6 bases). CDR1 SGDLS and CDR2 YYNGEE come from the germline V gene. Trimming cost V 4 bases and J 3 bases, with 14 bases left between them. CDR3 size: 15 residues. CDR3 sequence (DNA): TGTGCCAGCAGCCCCTGGGGCGGGATCTACAATGAGCAGTTCTTC. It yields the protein CASSPWGGIYNEQFF.

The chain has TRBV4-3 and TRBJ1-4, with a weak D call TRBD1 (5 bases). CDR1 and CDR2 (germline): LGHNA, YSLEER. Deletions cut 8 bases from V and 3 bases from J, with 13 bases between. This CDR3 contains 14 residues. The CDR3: CASGDEGSNEKLFF. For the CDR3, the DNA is TGCGCCAGCGGGGACGAAGGGTCTAATGAAAAACTGTTTTTT.

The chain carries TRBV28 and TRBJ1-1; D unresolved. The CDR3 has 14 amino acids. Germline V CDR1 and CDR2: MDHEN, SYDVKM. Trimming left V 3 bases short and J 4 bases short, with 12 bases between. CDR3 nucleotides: TGTGCCAGCAGTTTTTCAGAGGGCGGCACTGAAGCTTTCTTT. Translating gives CASSFSEGGTEAFF. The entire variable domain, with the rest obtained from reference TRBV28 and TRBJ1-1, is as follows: DVKVTQSSRYLVKRTGEKVFLECVQDMDHENMFWYRQDPGLGLRLIYFSYDVKMKEKGDIPEGYSVSREKKERFSLILESASTNQTSMYLCASSFSEGGTEAFFGQGTRLTVV.

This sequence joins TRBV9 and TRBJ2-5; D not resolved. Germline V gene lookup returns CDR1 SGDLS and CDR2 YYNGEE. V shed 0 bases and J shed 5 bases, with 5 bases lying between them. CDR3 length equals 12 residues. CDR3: CASSVEGETQYF. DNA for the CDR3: TGTGCCAGCAGCGTAGAGGGTGAGACCCAGTACTTC.

This chain's CDR3 is CASSIAPTVYGYTF. As DNA, the CDR3 is TGTGCCAGTAGTATAGCTCCGACAGTTTATGGCTACACCTTC. J is TRBJ1-2 and V is TRBV19; D may be TRBD1 (5 bases). V shed 1 base and J shed 5 bases, with 11 bases lying between them. The germline gives CDR1 LNHDA, CDR2 SQIVND (reference sequence). This CDR3 has 14 amino acids.

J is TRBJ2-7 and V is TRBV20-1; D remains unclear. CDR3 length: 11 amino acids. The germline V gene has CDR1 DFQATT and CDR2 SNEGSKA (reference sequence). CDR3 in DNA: TGCAGCGTATCCCGTGATTACGAGCAGTACTTC. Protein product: CSVSRDYEQYF.

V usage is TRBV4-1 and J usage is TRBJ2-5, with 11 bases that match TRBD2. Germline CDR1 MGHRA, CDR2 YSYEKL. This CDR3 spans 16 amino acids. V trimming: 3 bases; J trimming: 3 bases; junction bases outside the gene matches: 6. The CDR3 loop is CASSHESTSGEETQYF. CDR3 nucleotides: TGCGCCAGCAGCCATGAATCGACTAGCGGGGAAGAGACCCAGTACTTC.

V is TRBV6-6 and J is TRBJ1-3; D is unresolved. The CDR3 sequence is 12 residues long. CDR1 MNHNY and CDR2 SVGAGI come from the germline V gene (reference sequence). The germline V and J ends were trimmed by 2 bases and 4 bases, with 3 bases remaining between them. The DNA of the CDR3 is TGTGCCAGCAGTTACACCGGAAACACCATATATTTT. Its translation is CASSYTGNTIYF.

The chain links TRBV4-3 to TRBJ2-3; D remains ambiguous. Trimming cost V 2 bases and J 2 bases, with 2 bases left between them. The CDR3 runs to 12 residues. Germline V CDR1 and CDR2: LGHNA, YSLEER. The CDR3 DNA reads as TGCGCCAGCAGCCAATACACAGATACGCAGTATTTT. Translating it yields CASSQYTDTQYF.